The T cell receptor (beta chain) described here comes from a study of blood T cell repertoires in COVID-19 (dated by TCRdb to about 2020). About the investigation overall: The collaborator samples originated in the United States, Italy and Spain and spanned the acute and convalescent phases of COVID-19. The material from the prospective study consisted of cDNA or gDNA derived from T cells, B-cell-depleted T cells, or PBMCs. The dataset comprised deeply sampled blood TCRbeta repertoires from subjects exposed to, actively infected with, or recovered from COVID-19. The repertoires were released in a freely available public database intended as a resource for research on the immune response to SARS-CoV-2. The samples were drawn from the first 160 participants of the ongoing ImmuneRACE study and from roughly 1,300 subjects provided by 6 global collaborators. A de-identified subject ID, COVID-19 status, age in years and sex were almost always included in the sample metadata. Where available, HLA class I and class II types were obtained from metadata supplied by the sample provider rather than from assay-based typing. The study at large found these results: Clinical and demographic metadata were provided uncurated, with the amount varying by source and participant.

Trimming accounts for 3 bases at V and 5 bases at J, while the number of junction bases matched to no gene is 4. According to the germline V gene, CDR1 reads KGHSH and CDR2 reads LQKENI. The CDR3 has 13 amino acids, counting the end cysteine and phenylalanine. The entry retains the CDR3 DNA only, 39 bases that are in frame from base 1. A word on this clone: This clone's antigen is unknown. No clone much larger than this one lies a single base away; base qualities are absent.

TCRbeta CDR3 regions were amplified from genomic DNA using the immunoSEQ Assay, a bias-controlled multiplex PCR. As for how the authors treated the data: The number of nucleated cells in each sample was estimated by amplification of reference gene primers within the assay. To quantify the absolute abundance of each unique TCRbeta CDR3 rearrangement, sequence reads were collapsed and filtered. Productive Simpson clonality was computed per sample as the square root of Simpson's diversity index over productive rearrangements. This is the immuneACCESS table as TCRdb keeps it, with only in-frame sequences that have V and J called. A part of the clones is gone; compared with another copy, unresolved V genes explain less than half, and the rest is unexplained. V, J and clone size reflect that table, while D and trimming were determined from the DNA. In all, the sample holds about 140,000 clones, and about 80% of those were seen once. Around 7.8% of the sample is taken by the ten largest.

Collaborating institutions collected whole blood in K2EDTA tubes following their own protocols. For TCRbeta analysis, collaborators shipped samples as frozen whole blood, isolated PBMCs, or DNA extracted from either of those sample types. The chain was built from TRBV18 and TRBJ2-7, with 7 bases in between that match TRBD2. The clonotype comes from a human donor in a cohort sampled during active COVID-19. Sequences were obtained from peripheral blood. CDR3 reads: CASSPYGGNEQYF. The DNA sequence follows: TGTGCCAGCTCACCTTACGGGGGGAACGAGCAGTACTTC.